Below are 21 T cell receptor beta chains sequenced from a single sample in a study of cytomegalovirus exposure and HLA in healthy donors (TCRdb year 2017). Library method: the immunoSEQ multiplex PCR assay. A mixture of 60 forward primers for TCR Vbeta segments and 13 reverse primers for TCR Jbeta segments was used in the multiplex PCR. TCRdb retrieved this table from immuneACCESS and kept in-frame rearrangements only. Not all clones are present; in checked studies, unresolved V genes account for under half, and no reason is known for the remainder. This sample's listing comprises approximately 58,000 clones. Around an eighth of the sample is in the top ten clones. The sequenced sample was PBMCs. Every receptor here comes from a man aged 18 to 30 in good health and CMV-seropositive.

Comment on this clone: Other nucleotide sequences from this sample produce the same CDR3. This chain links TRBV7-9 with TRBJ2-7; the D is unclear. V was shortened by 1 base and J by 3 bases, with 4 bases between the two germline ends. CDR1 and CDR2 (germline): SEHNR, FQNEAQ (reference sequence). CDR3 length: 12 residues. The CDR3: CASSLVSYEQYF. The CDR3, as DNA: TGTGCCAGCAGCTTAGTCAGCTACGAGCAGTACTTC. Complete variable domain (other parts from reference TRBV7-9 and TRBJ2-7): DTGVSQNPRHKITKRGQNVTFRCDPISEHNRLYWYRQTLGQGPEFLTYFQNEAQLEKSRLLSDRFSAERPKGSFSTLEIQRTEQGDSAMYLCASSLVSYEQYFGPGTRLTVT.

The chain has TRBV7-3 and TRBJ2-1; no clear D gene. Germline CDR1 SGHTA, CDR2 FQGTGA. This CDR3 region has 15 residues. V was clipped by 5 bases and J by 0 bases, with 11 bases between them. This chain's CDR3 is CASSPHMASYNEQFF. The CDR3 DNA follows: TGTGCCAGCAGCCCCCATATGGCCTCCTACAATGAGCAGTTCTTC.

V is TRBV7-6 and J is TRBJ2-1; 15 bases are a match to TRBD2. This CDR3 region has 17 residues. The V segment lost 7 bases and the J segment 5 bases; nucleotides outside the gene matches: 9. Germline values: CDR1 SGHVS, CDR2 FNYEAQ. The chain's CDR3 is CASTWTSGRAPHNEQFF. In nucleotides, the CDR3 is TGTGCCAGCACCTGGACTAGCGGGAGGGCCCCCCACAATGAGCAGTTCTTC.

This sequence joins TRBV18 and TRBJ1-1; 9 nucleotides match TRBD1. In germline, CDR1 is KGHSH, CDR2 LQKENI. With 4 bases clipped from V and 1 base from J, the junction kept 4 bases outside the gene matches. The CDR3 covers 15 residues. The CDR3 here is CASSLWTGENTEAFF. CDR3 coding DNA: TGTGCCAGCTCACTATGGACAGGGGAGAACACTGAAGCTTTCTTT.

The chain has TRBV7-9 and TRBJ1-2, with TRBD1 as a possible D gene (5 bases). V lost 1 base to trimming and J lost 7 bases, with 7 bases between them. The CDR3 has 12 residues. The germline CDR1 and CDR2 sequences are SEHNR and FQNEAQ (reference sequence). CDR3 coding DNA: TGTGCCAGCAGCTTAGGACAGATTGGCTACACCTTC. It codes for CASSLGQIGYTF.

This rearrangement joins TRBV19 to TRBJ1-1; possible D gene TRBD1, 6 bases. This CDR3 is 15 amino acids long. Trimming shortened V by 6 bases and J by 0 bases, and 14 bases separated the two germline ends. Germline CDR1 is LNHDA and CDR2 is SQIVND (reference sequence). The CDR3: CASRPGHNMNTEAFF. In DNA, the CDR3 is TGTGCCAGTAGGCCGGGACACAACATGAACACTGAAGCTTTCTTT. Together with reference TRBV19 and TRBJ1-1, the CDR3 gives the full variable domain: DGGITQSPKYLFRKEGQNVTLSCEQNLNHDAMYWYRQDPGQGLRLIYYSQIVNDFQKGDIAEGYSVSREKKESFPLTVTSAQKNPTAFYLCASRPGHNMNTEAFFGQGTRLTVV.

This chain uses TRBV14 with TRBJ2-2; D may be TRBD1 (6 bases). V lost 1 base to trimming and J lost 5 bases, with 11 bases between them. Germline assignment: CDR1 SGHDN and CDR2 FVKESK. This CDR3 region has 15 residues. The CDR3 region is CASSQAIQGTGELFF. CDR3 in DNA: TGTGCCAGCAGCCAAGCAATACAGGGAACCGGGGAGCTGTTTTTT.

The rearrangement links TRBV4-1 to TRBJ2-7, with a weak D call TRBD1 (6 bases). The CDR3 spans 17 residues. V was clipped by 4 bases and J by 3 bases, with 22 bases between them. The germline gives CDR1 MGHRA, CDR2 YSYEKL. The CDR3 nucleotides are TGCGCCAGCAGCCTACTCTCCCGGGACACCTTTCACTACGAGCAGTACTTC. Amino acids: CASSLLSRDTFHYEQYF.

The gene calls are TRBV28 and TRBJ1-6; 7 nucleotides match TRBD1. With V trimmed by 3 bases and J by 6 bases, 5 bases remained unmatched. CDR3 size: 15 residues. Germline CDR1 MDHEN, CDR2 SYDVKM. CDR3 sequence reads: CASSFRDSLNSPLHF. The CDR3 nucleotides read TGTGCCAGCAGTTTCCGGGACAGCCTTAATTCACCCCTCCACTTT.

The rearrangement links TRBV2 to TRBJ2-1; perhaps TRBD1 as D (6 bases). Trimming removed 5 bases from V and 5 bases from J, with 10 bases in between. Germline loops: CDR1 SNHLY, CDR2 FYNNEI. The CDR3 has 13 amino acids. The CDR3 nucleotides are TGTGCCAGCAGTCAAGACAGGAACAATGAGCAGTTCTTC. Protein sequence: CASSQDRNNEQFF.

This clone is deemed medium-sized by its frequency. The chain recombines TRBV7-3 with TRBJ2-1; TRBD2 matches at 8 bases. CDR1 is SGHTA and CDR2 is FQGTGA in the germline V gene. The CDR3 loop spans 19 amino acids. Germline trimming cut 1 base from V and 5 bases from J; bases unmatched to any gene: 16. The CDR3 sequence is CASSLNPGGASADHNEQFF. Written as DNA, the CDR3 is TGTGCCAGCAGCTTAAACCCCGGGGGGGCTTCAGCCGATCACAATGAGCAGTTCTTC.

The rearrangement joins TRBV27 to TRBJ1-1; possibly TRBD1 for D (5 bases). Germline values: CDR1 MNHEY, CDR2 SMNVEV (reference sequence). The V end lost 7 bases, the J end lost 5 bases, and 14 bases lay between the germline ends. The CDR3 sequence is 13 residues long. CDR3: CASIGEGRTEAFF. The CDR3 bases are TGTGCCAGCATTGGGGAGGGGAGGACTGAAGCTTTCTTT.

The CDR3 protein is CASSVAPTGNNEQFF. The CDR3 DNA reads as TGTGCCAGCAGTGTCGCCCCGACTGGAAACAATGAGCAGTTCTTC. This rearrangement joins TRBV6-4 to TRBJ2-1; D remains ambiguous. Germline-derived CDR1 and CDR2 are MRHNA and SNTAGT. The CDR3 loop spans 15 amino acids. With 4 bases removed from V and 5 bases from J, the gap between germline ends came to 15 bases.

The CDR3 region has the DNA TGTGCCAGCAGCTTGATGCGACAGGCCTATGGCTACACCTTC. It codes for CASSLMRQAYGYTF. The chain recombines TRBV5-8 with TRBJ1-2; D may be TRBD1 (6 bases). The CDR3 is 14 residues long. Per germline, CDR1 SGHTS and CDR2 YDEGEE. Trimming removed 1 base from V and 4 bases from J, with 11 bases in between.

This chain joins TRBV5-6 and TRBJ2-1, with 7 bases fitting TRBD1. The CDR3 sequence is 13 residues long. CDR1 and CDR2 (germline): SGHDT, YYEEEE. J was trimmed by 6 bases and V by 3 bases; bases with no gene match: 3. CDR3 protein: CASSYRGGNEQFF. CDR3 DNA: TGTGCCAGCAGCTACAGGGGTGGCAATGAGCAGTTCTTC.

The chain couples TRBV19 to TRBJ2-5, with 12 bases lining up with TRBD2. CDR3 size: 18 residues. After removal of 5 bases from V and 0 bases from J, the junction contained 10 bases not matched to a gene. Germline assignment: CDR1 LNHDA and CDR2 SQIVND (reference sequence). The CDR3 protein is CASSPLAGGPSYQETQYF. The CDR3 DNA reads as TGTGCCAGTAGTCCGCTAGCGGGAGGGCCCTCTTACCAAGAGACCCAGTACTTC.

To note about this clone: The junction departs from the called germline gene at one end, perhaps through a read error. The V gene is TRBV9, the J gene TRBJ2-4, with 15 bases fitting TRBD2. The CDR3 extends over 16 amino acids. CDR1 is SGDLS and CDR2 is YYNGEE in the germline V gene. The CDR3 protein is CASSGTSGRAGNIRYF. The CDR3 bases are TGTGCCAGCAGCGGGACTAGCGGGAGGGCGGGAAACATTCGGTACTTC.

Turning to this clone: As the CDR3 is not closed by the conserved phenylalanine or tryptophan, this likely results from a read error. The chain recombines TRBV2 with TRBJ1-2, with TRBD1 matching over 9 bases. After removal of 5 bases from V and 4 bases from J, the junction contained 5 bases not matched to a gene. The CDR3 is 14 amino acids. Germline-derived CDR1 and CDR2 are SNHLY and FYNNEI. The CDR3 sequence: CASSQTGGGYGYTS. Here the CDR3 DNA reads TGTGCCAGCAGTCAAACAGGGGGCGGCTATGGCTACACCTCC.

J is TRBJ2-3 and V is TRBV6-5, with TRBD1 matching 10 bases. This CDR3 contains 15 residues. Trimming took 6 bases from V and 1 from J; bases not matched to a gene: 4. Germline lookup yields CDR1 MNHEY and CDR2 SVGAGI. In DNA form, the CDR3 reads TGTGCCAGCAGCCCGGACAGGGGGGGCACAGATACGCAGTATTTT. Amino acid sequence: CASSPDRGGTDTQYF.

This clone is called medium-sized based on its frequency. The chain couples TRBV27 to TRBJ2-7; 11 nucleotides agree with TRBD2. The V segment lost 7 bases and the J segment 5 bases; nucleotides outside the gene matches: 13. The germline V gene has CDR1 MNHEY and CDR2 SMNVEV (reference sequence). The length of the CDR3 is 16 residues. CDR3 nucleotides: TGTGCCAGCAAAGTCCGAATAGCGGGAGGGGCACACGAGCAGTACTTC. Its protein product is CASKVRIAGGAHEQYF.

V usage is TRBV5-1 and J usage is TRBJ2-7, with D tentatively TRBD1 (5 bases). Germline values: CDR1 SGHRS, CDR2 YFSETQ. The V end lost 0 bases, the J end lost 3 bases, and 10 bases lay between the germline ends. This CDR3 region has 14 residues. The CDR3 DNA reads TGCGCCAGCAGCTTGGCCACAGGAGTCTACGAGCAGTACTTC. Its translation: CASSLATGVYEQYF.